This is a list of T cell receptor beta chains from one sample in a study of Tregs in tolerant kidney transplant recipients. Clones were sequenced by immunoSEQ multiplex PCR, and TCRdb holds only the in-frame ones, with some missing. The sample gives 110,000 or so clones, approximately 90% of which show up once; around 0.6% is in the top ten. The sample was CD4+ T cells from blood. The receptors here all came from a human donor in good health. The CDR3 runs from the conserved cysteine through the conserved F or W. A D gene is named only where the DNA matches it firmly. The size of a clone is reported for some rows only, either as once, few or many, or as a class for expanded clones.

CDR3 DNA: TGCGCCAGCAGCGAGGGACTAGCGGGAATAGATACGCAGTATTTT
CDR3 protein: CASSEGLAGIDTQYF
clone size: .
D gene: TRBD2
V gene: TRBV5-1
J gene: TRBJ2-3

CDR3 DNA: TGTGCCAGCTCCTCAGGGGAGAATGAAAAACTGTTTTTT
CDR3 protein: CASSSGENEKLFF
clone size: .
D gene: .
V gene: TRBV18
J gene: TRBJ1-4

CDR3 DNA: TGTGCCAGCAGCTTGGCCGTTCAGGACACTGAAGCTTTCTTT
CDR3 protein: CASSLAVQDTEAFF
clone size: once
D gene: .
V gene: TRBV5-4
J gene: TRBJ1-1

CDR3 DNA: TGTGCCAGCAGCTTAACCGGGACAGTTTCTGGCTACACCTTC
CDR3 protein: CASSLTGTVSGYTF
clone size: .
D gene: TRBD1
V gene: TRBV7-9
J gene: TRBJ1-2

CDR3 DNA: TGTGCCAGCAGCTTAGTTCAGTACACTGAAGCTTTCTTT
CDR3 protein: CASSLVQYTEAFF
clone size: .
D gene: .
V gene: TRBV11-2
J gene: TRBJ1-1

CDR3 DNA: TGTGCCAGCAGCTCCGACTGGGGTCCGTACACTGAAGCTTTCTTT
CDR3 protein: CASSSDWGPYTEAFF
clone size: .
D gene: .
V gene: TRBV11-2
J gene: TRBJ1-1

CDR3 DNA: TGCGCCAGCGGGGACACCGGGGAGCTGTTTTTT
CDR3 protein: CASGDTGELFF
clone size: .
D gene: .
V gene: TRBV10-2
J gene: TRBJ2-2

CDR3 DNA: TGTGCCAGCTCACCACCGGGCAGTTCCTACGAGCAGTACTTC
CDR3 protein: CASSPPGSSYEQYF
clone size: .
D gene: .
V gene: TRBV18
J gene: TRBJ2-7

CDR3 DNA: TGTGCCAGCAGCTTAAGGTCTACTACGTCTACCTCTGGGGCCAACGTCCTGACTTTC
CDR3 protein: CASSLRSTTSTSGANVLTF
clone size: once
D gene: .
V gene: TRBV7-2
J gene: TRBJ2-6

CDR3 DNA: TGCGCCAGCAGCTTGGGGGTGGCTGAGACTAGTTACAATGAGCAGTTCTTC
CDR3 protein: CASSLGVAETSYNEQFF
clone size: .
D gene: .
V gene: TRBV5-1
J gene: TRBJ2-1

CDR3 DNA: TGTGCCAGCAGTTACTCAGAACTAAGCAATCAGCCCCAGCATTTT
CDR3 protein: CASSYSELSNQPQHF
clone size: .
D gene: .
V gene: TRBV6-6
J gene: TRBJ1-5

CDR3 DNA: TGTGCCAGCAGCTTAGATTTAGGGCAGGCTGTGAATTACGAGCAGTACTTC
CDR3 protein: CASSLDLGQAVNYEQYF
clone size: .
D gene: .
V gene: TRBV11-2
J gene: TRBJ2-7

CDR3 DNA: TGTGCCAGCAGCCCTCAAGCGGGAACCTCCTACAATGAGCAGTTCTTC
CDR3 protein: CASSPQAGTSYNEQFF
clone size: .
D gene: TRBD2
V gene: TRBV7-6
J gene: TRBJ2-1

CDR3 DNA: TGTGCCAGCAGCAACCGGGCCTCTGGGGCCAACGTCCTGACTTTC
CDR3 protein: CASSNRASGANVLTF
clone size: .
D gene: .
V gene: TRBV21-1
J gene: TRBJ2-6

CDR3 DNA: TGTGCCAGCAGTTACTCCCAGGGGGCTATCGACGAGCAGTACTTC
CDR3 protein: CASSYSQGAIDEQYF
clone size: .
D gene: TRBD1
V gene: TRBV6-5
J gene: TRBJ2-7

CDR3 DNA: TGCGCCAGCGGTTGGCCCCTTCCCCTCCGGCCCCCTCCCAATAGCAATCAGCCCCAGCATTTT
CDR3 protein: CASGWPLPLRPPPNSNQPQHF
clone size: .
D gene: .
V gene: TRBV10-1
J gene: TRBJ1-5